This T cell receptor (beta chain) came from a study of patients and donors after allogeneic stem cell transplantation. Trimming took 9 bases from V and 6 from J; bases not matched to a gene: 7. Per the germline V gene, CDR1 is SEHNR and CDR2 is FQNEAQ (reference sequence). The CDR3 is 13 amino acids. MiXCR was run by TCRdb on the RT-PCR reads, yielding one entry per CDR3 protein. The table lists 2,700 or so distinct CDR3 sequences, 5% to 6.5% of them singletons. Sample share makes this clonotype medium-sized (0.01 to 0.1%). This TCR was sampled from a human donor who was either an allogeneic HSCT recipient or a stem cell or donor lymphocyte infusion donor (not recorded which). It is not recorded whose cells these are; they may come from a transplant donor. Sequenced sample: blood, either unsorted or a sorted T cell fraction (not recorded which). This chain joins TRBV7-9 and TRBJ1-5; 8 nucleotides line up with TRBD1. The CDR3 loop is CASTDREGQPQHF. CDR3 in DNA: TGTGCCAGTACGGACAGGGAGGGTCAGCCCCAGCATTTT.